The rows below give T cell receptor beta chains drawn from one sample of a study of cytomegalovirus exposure and HLA in healthy donors. Produced via immunoSEQ multiplex PCR; TCRdb's table is partial and in-frame only. Here the sample spans 210,000 or so clones, around 81% being singletons. Material: PBMCs. Receptor source: a woman between 50 and 59 years old in good health and CMV-seropositive. The CDR3 runs from the conserved cysteine through the conserved F or W. The D gene is left open where the match is weak.

length,D,J,V,CDR3
15,.,TRBJ2-2,TRBV7-9,CASSLGLDKTGELFF
17,.,TRBJ1-2,TRBV27,CASRGIGRTPRGYGYTF
15,TRBD1,TRBJ1-6,TRBV5-4,CASSLQRQGYSPLHF
14,.,TRBJ1-4,TRBV15,CATSDSWKNEKLFF
12,.,TRBJ1-1,TRBV6-5,CASRRGDTEAFF
15,.,TRBJ1-1,TRBV10-3,CAISEVETRNTEAFF
15,TRBD1,TRBJ2-2,TRBV2,CASSRDRGSPGELFF
14,TRBD2,TRBJ2-5,TRBV5-1,CASSLQRGSETQYF
14,TRBD1,TRBJ1-2,TRBV28,CASTPGQGGYGYTF
13,TRBD1,TRBJ1-2,TRBV7-3,CASSLAGGNGYTF
16,.,TRBJ2-1,TRBV6-5,CASSSASVSTDNEQFF
16,.,TRBJ2-2,TRBV19,CASSIPGADGTGELFF
15,.,TRBJ1-4,TRBV18,CASSHAGHPNEKLFF
14,.,TRBJ1-1,TRBV7-8,CASSSRTVNTEAFF
19,TRBD1,TRBJ2-2,TRBV4-1,CASSLLPGQGARGTGELFF
15,TRBD1,TRBJ2-7,TRBV6-5,CASSYSVQGAYEQYF
15,.,TRBJ2-5,TRBV5-5,CASSLATGVEETQYF
15,TRBD1,TRBJ1-2,TRBV30,CAWSLTKTGGHGYTF
16,.,TRBJ2-3,TRBV28,CASSSAATADTDTQYF
14,.,TRBJ2-7,TRBV10-1,CASSEGGVGYEQYF
16,.,TRBJ2-1,TRBV15,CATSRGYSGSRNEQFF
18,TRBD2,TRBJ2-5,TRBV9,CASSFLAGGPHSQETQYF
14,.,TRBJ2-2,TRBV7-2,CASSSSWNTGELFF
15,.,TRBJ1-5,TRBV15,CATSRDLERYQPQHF
16,TRBD1,TRBJ1-1,TRBV5-1,CASSLPDRGLATEAFF
15,.,TRBJ1-6,TRBV7-2,CASSWADLNNSPLHF
13,.,TRBJ1-1,TRBV6-5,CASSNNRRTEAFF
15,TRBD1,TRBJ1-1,TRBV9,CASSLPGQGGTEAFF
16,TRBD1,TRBJ1-5,TRBV4-1,CASSQAGQGVNQPQHF
14,.,TRBJ1-1,TRBV6-1,CASSEGWQNTEAFF
13,.,TRBJ2-2,TRBV12-2,CASRLAVTGELFF
14,.,TRBJ1-2,TRBV10-2,CASSDYRAAYGYTF
15,TRBD2,TRBJ2-3,TRBV6-6,CASSYQRGGGDTQYF
14,TRBD2,TRBJ2-2,TRBV7-8,CASSRGGMTGELFF
14,TRBD1,TRBJ2-1,TRBV30,CAWSVQGDLMRQFF
15,.,TRBJ1-2,TRBV9,CASSPTTAGDYGYTF
19,.,TRBJ1-5,TRBV12-5,CASGLVPSFDRYSNQPQHF
13,.,TRBJ1-1,TRBV5-4,CASSLPGNTEAFF
13,.,TRBJ1-1,TRBV6-1,CASRRAFNTEAFF
17,.,TRBJ1-1,TRBV7-9,CASSLGLTWGEKTEAFF
16,.,TRBJ1-1,TRBV19,CASSIFPGGVDTEAFF